This T cell receptor beta chain came from a study of blood T cell repertoires in COVID-19. In the study overall: Sample material is recorded as cDNA or gDNA derived from T cells, B-cell-depleted T cells, or PBMCs.

Assay: immunoSEQ multiplex PCR; the TCRdb copy retains only in-frame clones and omits some. The table shows some 350,000 clones, with approximately 89% occurring only once. CDR3 length: 16 residues. V was clipped by 4 bases and J by 5 bases; unmatched bases: 11. Germline V lookup: CDR1 LGHNA, CDR2 YSLEER. Sequencing was carried out using PBMCs or T cells enriched from blood (not recorded which). This TCR derives from a woman in her 30s who had recovered from COVID-19. The chain combines TRBV4-3 with TRBJ2-3; 8 bases are shared with TRBD2. CDR3 in amino acids: CASSLTPGGAGDTQYF. The CDR3 nucleotides are TGCGCCAGCAGCCTTACGCCCGGGGGGGCGGGAGATACGCAGTATTTT.